This record concerns one T cell receptor beta chain sequence. This receptor's antigen is unknown. No much larger clone exists at a distance of one base, and base qualities are not known. From cysteine to phenylalanine, the CDR3 is 18 amino acids long. Only the CDR3 part of the read is kept: 54 bases, read in frame from the first base. The germline V gene supplies CDR1 MNHNS and CDR2 SASEGT. V has 5 bases trimmed and J has 1 base trimmed; junction bases matching no gene number 14. The library was made by RT-PCR. The listed sequencing device is Illumina HiSeq 2500. TCRdb reran the public reads through fastp at Q25 and MiXCR, keeping productive beta chains. Merged by CDR3 protein, the rows form single entries marked with the most common genes and DNA. The sample contains fewer than 800,000 distinct CDR3 sequences, roughly 14% of them found a single time. Around 10% of the sample comes from the top ten. The data were obtained in a study of response to subunit inactivated influenza vaccine (dated by TCRdb to the late 2010s). A note on the overall study: Deep quantitative profiling of the T cell receptor repertoire was used in the study to follow responses to a trivalent subunit inactivated influenza vaccine.

The study at large found these results: It was suggested by the authors that each seasonal influenza vaccination may recruit only a limited number of new T cells.

Sequenced material: PBMCs from blood, taken 11 to 12 days after vaccination. The rearrangement combines TRBV6-1 with TRBJ2-3, with TRBD2 matching 8 junction bases. This receptor was obtained from a man aged 45-65 years who received an inactivated influenza vaccine. Donor details come from another sample of the same person, matched by shared clones. For the CDR3, the sequence is CASSRYRPGLEGTDTQYF. The nucleotides are TGTGCCAGCAGTAGATATAGGCCGGGACTAGAGGGCACAGATACGCAGTATTTT.